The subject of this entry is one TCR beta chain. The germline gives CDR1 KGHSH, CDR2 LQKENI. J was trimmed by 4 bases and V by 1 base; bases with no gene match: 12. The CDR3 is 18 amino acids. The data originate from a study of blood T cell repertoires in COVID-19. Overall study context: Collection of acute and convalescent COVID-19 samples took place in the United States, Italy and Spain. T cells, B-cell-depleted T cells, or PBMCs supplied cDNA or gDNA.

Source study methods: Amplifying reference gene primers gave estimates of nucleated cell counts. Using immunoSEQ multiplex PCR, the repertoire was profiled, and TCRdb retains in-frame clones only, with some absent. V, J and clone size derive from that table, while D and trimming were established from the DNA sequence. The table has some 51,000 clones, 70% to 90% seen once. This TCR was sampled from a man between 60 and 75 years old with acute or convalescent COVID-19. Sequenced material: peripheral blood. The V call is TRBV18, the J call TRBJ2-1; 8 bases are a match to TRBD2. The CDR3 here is CASSPQDAGTSPYNEQFF. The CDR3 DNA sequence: TGTGCCAGCTCACCACAGGACGCCGGGACTAGTCCTTACAATGAGCAGTTCTTC.